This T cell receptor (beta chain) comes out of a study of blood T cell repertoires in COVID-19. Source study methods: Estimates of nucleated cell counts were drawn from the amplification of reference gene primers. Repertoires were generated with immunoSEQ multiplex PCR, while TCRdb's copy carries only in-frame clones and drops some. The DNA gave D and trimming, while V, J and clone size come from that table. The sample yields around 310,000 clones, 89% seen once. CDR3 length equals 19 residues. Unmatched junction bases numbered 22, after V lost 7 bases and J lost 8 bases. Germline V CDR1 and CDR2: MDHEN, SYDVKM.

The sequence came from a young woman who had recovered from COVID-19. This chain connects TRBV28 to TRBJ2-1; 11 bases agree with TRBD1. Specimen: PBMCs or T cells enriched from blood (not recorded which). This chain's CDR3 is CASTGTGGLKPGLGHEQFF. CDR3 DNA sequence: TGTGCCAGCACCGGGACAGGGGGACTCAAACCGGGACTTGGGCATGAGCAGTTCTTC. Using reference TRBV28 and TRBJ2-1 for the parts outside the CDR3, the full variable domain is DVKVTQSSRYLVKRTGEKVFLECVQDMDHENMFWYRQDPGLGLRLIYFSYDVKMKEKGDIPEGYSVSREKKERFSLILESASTNQTSMYLCASTGTGGLKPGLGHEQFFGPGTRLTVL.